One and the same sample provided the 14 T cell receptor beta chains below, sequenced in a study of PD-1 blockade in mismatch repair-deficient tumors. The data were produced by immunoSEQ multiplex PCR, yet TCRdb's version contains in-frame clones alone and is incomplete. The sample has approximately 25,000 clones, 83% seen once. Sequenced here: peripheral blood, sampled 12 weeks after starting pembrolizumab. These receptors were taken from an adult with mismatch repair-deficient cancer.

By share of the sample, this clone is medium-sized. This CDR3 is CASSVPGQLNYGYTF. As DNA, the CDR3 is TGTGCCAGCAGTGTACCCGGACAGCTTAACTATGGCTACACCTTC. The rearrangement uses TRBV28 and TRBJ1-2, with D possibly being TRBD1 (6 bases). This CDR3 has 15 amino acids. The ends were cut back, 5 bases at V and 1 base at J, with 14 bases in the middle. Germline CDR1 is MDHEN and CDR2 is SYDVKM.

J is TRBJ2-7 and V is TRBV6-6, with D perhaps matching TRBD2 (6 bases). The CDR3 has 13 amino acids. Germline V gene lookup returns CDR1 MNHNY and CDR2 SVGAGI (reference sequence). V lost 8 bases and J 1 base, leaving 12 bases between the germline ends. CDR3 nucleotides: TGTGCCAGCGGGGATGGGGGGTCCTACGAGCAGTACTTC. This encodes CASGDGGSYEQYF.

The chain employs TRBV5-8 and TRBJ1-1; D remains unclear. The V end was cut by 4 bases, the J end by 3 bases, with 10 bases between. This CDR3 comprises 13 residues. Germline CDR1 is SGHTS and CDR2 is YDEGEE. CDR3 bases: TGTGCCAGCAGCCGAGAGGCGGACACTGAAGCTTTCTTT. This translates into CASSREADTEAFF.

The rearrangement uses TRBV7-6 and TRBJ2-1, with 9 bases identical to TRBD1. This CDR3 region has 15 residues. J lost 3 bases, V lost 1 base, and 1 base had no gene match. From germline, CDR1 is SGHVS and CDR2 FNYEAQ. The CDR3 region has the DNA TGTGCCAGCAGCTTAGTGGGACAGGGCTACAATGAGCAGTTCTTC. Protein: CASSLVGQGYNEQFF.

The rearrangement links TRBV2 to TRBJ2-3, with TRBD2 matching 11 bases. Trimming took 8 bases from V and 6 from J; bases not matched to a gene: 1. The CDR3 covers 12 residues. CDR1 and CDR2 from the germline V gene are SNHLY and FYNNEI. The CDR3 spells CASLAGGDTQYF. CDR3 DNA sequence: TGTGCCAGCTTAGCGGGAGGGGATACGCAGTATTTT.

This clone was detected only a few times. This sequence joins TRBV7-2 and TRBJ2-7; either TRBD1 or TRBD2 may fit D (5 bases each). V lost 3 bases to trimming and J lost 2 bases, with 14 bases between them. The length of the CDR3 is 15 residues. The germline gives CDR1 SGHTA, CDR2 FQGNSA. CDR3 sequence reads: CASSFSYGGTYEQYF. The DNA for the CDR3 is TGTGCCAGCAGCTTCTCCTATGGGGGAACCTACGAGCAGTACTTC.

CDR3 sequence: CATSRGSDSGANVLTF. The CDR3 DNA is TGTGCCACCAGCAGGGGGTCCGACTCTGGGGCCAACGTCCTGACTTTC. This chain joins TRBV15 and TRBJ2-6; D not resolved. Germline lookup yields CDR1 LNHNV and CDR2 YYDKDF (reference sequence). Trimming stripped 3 bases from V and 0 bases from J, with 9 bases between. The CDR3 totals 16 residues.

The DNA for the CDR3 is TGTGCCAGCAGCCCCAAGACAGGGCGCGTTAGGGGAGAGACCCAGTACTTC. The encoded protein is CASSPKTGRVRGETQYF. This chain connects TRBV7-3 to TRBJ2-5, with 7 nucleotides matching TRBD1. This CDR3 contains 17 residues. With V trimmed by 5 bases and J by 4 bases, 16 bases remained unmatched. The germline CDR1 and CDR2 sequences are SGHTA and FQGTGA.

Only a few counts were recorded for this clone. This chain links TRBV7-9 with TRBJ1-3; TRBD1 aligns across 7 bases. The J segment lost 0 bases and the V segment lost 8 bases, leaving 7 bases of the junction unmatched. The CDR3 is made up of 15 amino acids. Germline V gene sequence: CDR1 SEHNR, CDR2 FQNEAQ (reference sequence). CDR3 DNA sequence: TGTGCCAGCGGCGGACAGGACAGCTCTGGAAACACCATATATTTT. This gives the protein CASGGQDSSGNTIYF.

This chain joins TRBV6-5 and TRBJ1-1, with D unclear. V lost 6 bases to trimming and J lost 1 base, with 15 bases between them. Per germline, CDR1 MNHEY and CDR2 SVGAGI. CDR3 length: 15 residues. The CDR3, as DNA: TGTGCCAGCAGACCTTCTATGCACCGGAACACTGAAGCTTTCTTT. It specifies CASRPSMHRNTEAFF.

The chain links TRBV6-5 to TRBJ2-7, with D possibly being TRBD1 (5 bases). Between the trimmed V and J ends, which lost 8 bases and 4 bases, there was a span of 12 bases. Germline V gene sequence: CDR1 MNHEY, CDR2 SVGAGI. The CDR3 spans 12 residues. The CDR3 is CASAGLMYEQYF. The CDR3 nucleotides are TGTGCCAGCGCAGGGTTAATGTACGAGCAGTACTTC.

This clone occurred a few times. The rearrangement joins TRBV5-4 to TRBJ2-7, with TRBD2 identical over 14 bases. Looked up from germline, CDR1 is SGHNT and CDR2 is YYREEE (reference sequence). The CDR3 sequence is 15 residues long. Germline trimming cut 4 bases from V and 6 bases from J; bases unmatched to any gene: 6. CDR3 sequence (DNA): TGTGCCAGCAGCAGAACCGGGACTAGCGGGAGCGAGCAGTACTTC. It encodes CASSRTGTSGSEQYF.

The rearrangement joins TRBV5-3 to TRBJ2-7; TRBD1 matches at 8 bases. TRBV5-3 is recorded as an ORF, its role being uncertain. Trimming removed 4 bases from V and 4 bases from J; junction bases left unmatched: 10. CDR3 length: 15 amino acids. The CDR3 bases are TGTGCCAGAAGCACGGACAGGGAGAAGTGGTACGAGCAGTACTTC. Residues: CARSTDREKWYEQYF.

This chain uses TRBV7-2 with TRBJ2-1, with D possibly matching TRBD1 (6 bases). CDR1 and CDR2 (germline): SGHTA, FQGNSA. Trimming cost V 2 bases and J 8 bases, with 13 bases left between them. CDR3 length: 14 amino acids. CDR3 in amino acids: CASSLLTRQDEQFF. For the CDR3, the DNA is TGTGCCAGCAGCTTACTGACGAGACAGGATGAGCAGTTCTTC. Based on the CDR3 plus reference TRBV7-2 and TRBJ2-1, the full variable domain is GAGVSQSPSNKVTEKGKDVELRCDPISGHTALYWYRQSLGQGLEFLIYFQGNSAPDKSGLPSDRFSAERTGGSVSTLTIQRTQQEDSAVYLCASSLLTRQDEQFFGPGTRLTVL.